This is a list of T cell receptor beta chains from one sample in a study of Graves' ophthalmopathy and Graves' hyperthyroidism. TCRdb fed the multiplex PCR reads into MiXCR, producing one record per CDR3 protein. The sample includes 500,000 to 700,000 distinct CDR3 sequences, approximately 22% seen only once; the top ten take approximately 7%. The specimen was peripheral blood. All receptors come from a woman aged 18-29 years with stable Graves' hyperthyroidism. Some clones in this sample may be carry-over from other donors' samples. Each CDR3 is given with its conserved first and last residue. A D gene is named only where the DNA matches it firmly. For some rows the clone size is stated as once, few or many, or as a class when expanded; others skip it.

J	V	D	size	DNA	CDR3
TRBJ2-2	TRBV6-2/TRBV6-3	NA	NA	TGTGCCAGCAGTTACGGACAATTCACCGGGGAGCTGTTTTTT	CASSYGQFTGELFF
TRBJ1-5	TRBV20-1	NA	many	TGCAGTGCTAGAAAATATAGCAATCAGCCCCAGCATTTT	CSARKYSNQPQHF
TRBJ1-2	TRBV6-1	NA	many	TGTGCCAGCACTCTTGAGGTTACTCTCTATGGCTACACCTTC	CASTLEVTLYGYTF
TRBJ1-1	TRBV6-5	NA	NA	TGTGCCAGCAGTTACGGATTTCTGGGCGCCGAAGCTTTCTTT	CASSYGFLGAEAFF
TRBJ1-1	TRBV6-2/TRBV6-3	TRBD1	many	TGTGCCAGCAGCTGGGACAGGGGTTACACTGAAGCTTTCTTT	CASSWDRGYTEAFF
TRBJ2-7	TRBV20-1	TRBD1	few	TGCAGTGCTGTACCCCGGGACAGTCTGTACGAGCAGTACTTC	CSAVPRDSLYEQYF
TRBJ1-2	TRBV30	TRBD1	NA	TGTGCCTCCTGGACAGGTGGCTACACCTTC	CASWTGGYTF
TRBJ2-7	TRBV13	NA	many	TGTGCCAGCAGCTACCCCCGGGGGCGTCTGTACTTC	CASSYPRGRLYF
TRBJ1-2	TRBV2	TRBD1	many	TGTGCCAGCAGTGCGCGTATGACAGGGCGGGATGGCTACACCTTC	CASSARMTGRDGYTF
TRBJ1-2	TRBV20-1	NA	few	TGCAGTGCTAGAGCCCCGGCAGACTATGGCTACACCTTC	CSARAPADYGYTF
TRBJ1-2	TRBV29-1	TRBD1	many	TGCAGCGTTGGCGCAGGGGGAGCTAACTATGGCTACACCTTC	CSVGAGGANYGYTF
TRBJ1-6	TRBV7-9	NA	NA	TGTGCCAGCAGCCCTGGCGTGGAAAAATCACCCCTCAACTTT	CASSPGVEKSPLNF
TRBJ1-1	TRBV7-3	NA	many	TGTGCCAGCGGCCTCGAGCAAGGGGCCATCATGAACACTGAAGCTTTCTTT	CASGLEQGAIMNTEAFF
TRBJ2-7	TRBV7-2	NA	NA	TGTGCCAGCAGCCCCTCGACAGGAACCCGGTACGAGCAGTACTTC	CASSPSTGTRYEQYF
TRBJ1-1	TRBV11-1	NA	NA	TGTGCCAGCAGCTTAAATGCTAGGGGTGGAGCTTTCTTT	CASSLNARGGAFF
TRBJ1-1	TRBV28	NA	many	TGTGCCACCCTGATTCCCACTGAAGCTTTCTTT	CATLIPTEAFF
TRBJ2-6	TRBV2	NA	many	TGTGCCAGCAATATGGGCTCTGGGGCCAACGTCCTGACTTTC	CASNMGSGANVLTF
TRBJ1-2	TRBV6-2/TRBV6-3	TRBD1	NA	TGTGCCAGCAGTCACCGGCCGGGACAGCCTTATGGCTACACCTTC	CASSHRPGQPYGYTF